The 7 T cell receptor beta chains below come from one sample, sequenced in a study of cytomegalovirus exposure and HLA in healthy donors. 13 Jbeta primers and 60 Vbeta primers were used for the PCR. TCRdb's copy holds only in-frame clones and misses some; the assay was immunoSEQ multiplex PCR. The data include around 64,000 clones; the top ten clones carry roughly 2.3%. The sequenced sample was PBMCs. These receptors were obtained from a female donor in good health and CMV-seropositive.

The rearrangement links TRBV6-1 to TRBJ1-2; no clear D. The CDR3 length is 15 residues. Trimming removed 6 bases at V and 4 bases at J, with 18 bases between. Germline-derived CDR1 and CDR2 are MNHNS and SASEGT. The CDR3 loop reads CASSPSRGFFYGYTF. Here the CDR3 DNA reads TGTGCCAGCAGCCCCTCCCGGGGATTCTTCTATGGCTACACCTTC.

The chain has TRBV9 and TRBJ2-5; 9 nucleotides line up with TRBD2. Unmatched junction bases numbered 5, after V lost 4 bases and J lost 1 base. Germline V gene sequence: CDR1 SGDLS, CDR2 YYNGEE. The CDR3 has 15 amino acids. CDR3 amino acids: CASSSTSGLQETQYF. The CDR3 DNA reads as TGTGCCAGCAGCTCCACTAGCGGGCTCCAAGAGACCCAGTACTTC.

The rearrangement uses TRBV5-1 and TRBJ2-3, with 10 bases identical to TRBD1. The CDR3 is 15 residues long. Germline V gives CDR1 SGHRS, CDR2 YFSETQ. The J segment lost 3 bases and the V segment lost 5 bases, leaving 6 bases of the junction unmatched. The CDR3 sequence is CASRSTGGGTDTQYF. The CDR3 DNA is TGCGCCAGCAGATCGACAGGGGGCGGTACAGATACGCAGTATTTT. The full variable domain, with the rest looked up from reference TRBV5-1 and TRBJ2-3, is KAGVTQTPRYLIKTRGQQVTLSCSPISGHRSVSWYQQTPGQGLQFLFEYFSETQRNKGNFPGRFSGRQFSNSRSEMNVSTLELGDSALYLCASRSTGGGTDTQYFGPGTRLTVL.

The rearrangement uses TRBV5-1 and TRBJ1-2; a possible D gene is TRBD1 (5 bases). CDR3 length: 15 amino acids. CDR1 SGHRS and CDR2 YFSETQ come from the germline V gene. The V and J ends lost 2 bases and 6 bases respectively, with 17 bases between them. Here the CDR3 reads CASSLNRGDLDGYTF. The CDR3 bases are TGCGCCAGCAGCTTAAACCGGGGGGATTTGGATGGCTACACCTTC. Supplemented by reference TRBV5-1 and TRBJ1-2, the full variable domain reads KAGVTQTPRYLIKTRGQQVTLSCSPISGHRSVSWYQQTPGQGLQFLFEYFSETQRNKGNFPGRFSGRQFSNSRSEMNVSTLELGDSALYLCASSLNRGDLDGYTFGSGTRLTVV.

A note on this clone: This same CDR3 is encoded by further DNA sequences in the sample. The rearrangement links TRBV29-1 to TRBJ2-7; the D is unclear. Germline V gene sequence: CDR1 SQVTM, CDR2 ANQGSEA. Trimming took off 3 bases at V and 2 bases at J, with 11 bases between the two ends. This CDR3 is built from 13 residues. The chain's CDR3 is CSVEGGSAYEQYF. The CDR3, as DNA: TGCAGCGTTGAGGGTGGCAGCGCCTACGAGCAGTACTTC.

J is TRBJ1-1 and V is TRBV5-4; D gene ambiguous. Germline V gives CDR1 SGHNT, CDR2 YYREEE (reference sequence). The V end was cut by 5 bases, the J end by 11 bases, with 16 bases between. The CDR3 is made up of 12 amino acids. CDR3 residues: CASSFLRKDAFF. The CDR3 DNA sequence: TGTGCCAGCAGTTTCCTCAGGAAAGATGCTTTCTTT.

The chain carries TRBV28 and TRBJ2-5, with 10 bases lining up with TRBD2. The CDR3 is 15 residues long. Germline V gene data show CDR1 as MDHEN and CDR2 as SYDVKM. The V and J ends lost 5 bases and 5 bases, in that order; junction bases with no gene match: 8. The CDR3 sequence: CASSIPQREGETQYF. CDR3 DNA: TGTGCCAGCAGTATTCCTCAGCGGGAGGGGGAGACCCAGTACTTC.